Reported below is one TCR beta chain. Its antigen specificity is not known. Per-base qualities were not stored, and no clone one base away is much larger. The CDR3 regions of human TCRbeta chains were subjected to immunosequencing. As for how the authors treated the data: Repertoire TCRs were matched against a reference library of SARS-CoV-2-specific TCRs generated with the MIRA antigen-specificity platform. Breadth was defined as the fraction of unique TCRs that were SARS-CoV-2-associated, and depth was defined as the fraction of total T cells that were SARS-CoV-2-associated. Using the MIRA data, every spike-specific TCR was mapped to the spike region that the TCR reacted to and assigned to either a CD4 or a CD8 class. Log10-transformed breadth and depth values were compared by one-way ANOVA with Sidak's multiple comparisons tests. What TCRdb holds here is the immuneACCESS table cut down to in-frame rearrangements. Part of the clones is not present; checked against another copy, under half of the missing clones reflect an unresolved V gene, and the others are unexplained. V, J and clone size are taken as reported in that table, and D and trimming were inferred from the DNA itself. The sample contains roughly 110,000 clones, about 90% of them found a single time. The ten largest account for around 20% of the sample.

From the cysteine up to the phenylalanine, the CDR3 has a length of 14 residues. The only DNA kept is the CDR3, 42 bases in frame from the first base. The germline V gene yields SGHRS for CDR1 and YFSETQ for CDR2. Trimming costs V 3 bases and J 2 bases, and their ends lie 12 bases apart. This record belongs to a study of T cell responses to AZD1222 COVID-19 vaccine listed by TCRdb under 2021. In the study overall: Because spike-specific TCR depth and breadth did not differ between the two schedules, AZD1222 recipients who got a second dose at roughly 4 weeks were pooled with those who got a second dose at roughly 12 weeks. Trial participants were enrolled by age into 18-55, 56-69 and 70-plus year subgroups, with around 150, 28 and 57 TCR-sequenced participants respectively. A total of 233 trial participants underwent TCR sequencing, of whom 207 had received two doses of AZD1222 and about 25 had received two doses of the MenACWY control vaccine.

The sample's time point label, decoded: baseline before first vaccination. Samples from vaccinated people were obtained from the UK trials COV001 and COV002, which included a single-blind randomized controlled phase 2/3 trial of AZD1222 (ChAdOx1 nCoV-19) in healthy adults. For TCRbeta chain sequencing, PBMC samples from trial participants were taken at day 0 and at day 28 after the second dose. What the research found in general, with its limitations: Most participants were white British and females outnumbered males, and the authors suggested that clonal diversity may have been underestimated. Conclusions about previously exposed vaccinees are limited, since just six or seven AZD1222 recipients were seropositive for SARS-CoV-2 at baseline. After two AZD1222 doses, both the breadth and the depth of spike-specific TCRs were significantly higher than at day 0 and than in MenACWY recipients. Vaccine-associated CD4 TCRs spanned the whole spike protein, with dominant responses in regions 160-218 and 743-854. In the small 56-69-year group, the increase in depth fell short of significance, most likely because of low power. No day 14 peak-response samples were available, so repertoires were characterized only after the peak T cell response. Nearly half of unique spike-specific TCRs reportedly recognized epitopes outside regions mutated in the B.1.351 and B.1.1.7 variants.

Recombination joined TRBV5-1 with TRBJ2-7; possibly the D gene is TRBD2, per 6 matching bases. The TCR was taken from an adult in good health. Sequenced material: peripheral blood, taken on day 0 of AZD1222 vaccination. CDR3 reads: CASSWGDSPYEQYF. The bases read TGCGCCAGCAGCTGGGGGGATTCCCCCTACGAGCAGTACTTC.